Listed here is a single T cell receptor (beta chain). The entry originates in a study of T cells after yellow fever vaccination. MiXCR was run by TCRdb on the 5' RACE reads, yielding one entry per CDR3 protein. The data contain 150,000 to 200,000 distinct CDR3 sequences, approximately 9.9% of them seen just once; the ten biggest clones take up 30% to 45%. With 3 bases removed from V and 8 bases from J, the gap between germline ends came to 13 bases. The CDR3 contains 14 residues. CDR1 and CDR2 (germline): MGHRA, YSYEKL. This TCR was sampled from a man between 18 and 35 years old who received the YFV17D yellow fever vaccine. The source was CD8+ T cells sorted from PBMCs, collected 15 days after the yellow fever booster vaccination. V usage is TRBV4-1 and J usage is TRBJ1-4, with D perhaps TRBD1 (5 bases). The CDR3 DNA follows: TGCGCCAGCAGCCACCTCGTAGGGGACGAAAAACTGTTTTTT. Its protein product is CASSHLVGDEKLFF.